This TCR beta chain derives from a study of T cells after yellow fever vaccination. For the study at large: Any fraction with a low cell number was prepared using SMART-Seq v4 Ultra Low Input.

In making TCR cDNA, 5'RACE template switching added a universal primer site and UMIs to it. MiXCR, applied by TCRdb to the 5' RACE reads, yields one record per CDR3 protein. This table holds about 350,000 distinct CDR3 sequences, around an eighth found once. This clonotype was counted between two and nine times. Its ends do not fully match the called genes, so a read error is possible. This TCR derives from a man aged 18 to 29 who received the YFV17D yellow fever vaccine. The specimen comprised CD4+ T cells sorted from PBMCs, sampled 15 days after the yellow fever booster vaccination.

The chain's CDR3 is CASSHRGVGLVETKYF. CDR3 bases: TGTGCCAGCAGTCACAGGGGTGTAGGTCTTGTGGAGACCAAGTACTTC. The genes are TRBV6-5 and TRBJ2-5; the match to TRBD1 covers 7 bases. Germline V gene sequence: CDR1 MNHEY, CDR2 SVGAGI. The CDR3 has 16 amino acids.